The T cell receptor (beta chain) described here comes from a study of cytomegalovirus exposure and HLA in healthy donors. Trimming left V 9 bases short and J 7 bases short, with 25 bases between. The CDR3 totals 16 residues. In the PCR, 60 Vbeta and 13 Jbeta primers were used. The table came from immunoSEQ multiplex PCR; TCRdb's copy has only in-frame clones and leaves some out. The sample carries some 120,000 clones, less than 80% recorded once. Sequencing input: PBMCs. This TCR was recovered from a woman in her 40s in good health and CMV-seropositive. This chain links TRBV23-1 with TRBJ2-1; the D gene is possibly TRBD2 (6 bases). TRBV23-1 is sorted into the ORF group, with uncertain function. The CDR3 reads CARTWGWREISNEQFF. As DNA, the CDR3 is TGCGCCAGGACGTGGGGTTGGCGGGAAATAAGTAATGAGCAGTTCTTC.